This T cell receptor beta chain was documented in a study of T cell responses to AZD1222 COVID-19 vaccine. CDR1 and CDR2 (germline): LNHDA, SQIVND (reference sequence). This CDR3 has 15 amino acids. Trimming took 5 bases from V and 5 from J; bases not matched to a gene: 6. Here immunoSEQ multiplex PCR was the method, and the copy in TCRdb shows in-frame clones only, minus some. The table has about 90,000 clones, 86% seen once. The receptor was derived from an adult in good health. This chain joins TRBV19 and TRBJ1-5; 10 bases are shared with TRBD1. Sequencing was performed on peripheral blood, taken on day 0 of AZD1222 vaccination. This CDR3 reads CASSLRTGGDQPQHF. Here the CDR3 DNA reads TGTGCCAGTAGTCTTAGGACAGGGGGAGATCAGCCCCAGCATTTT.